The rows below give T cell receptor beta chains drawn from one sample of a study of T-cell memory formation after mild COVID-19. One entry per CDR3 protein, called by TCRdb with MiXCR from the 5' RACE reads. The table lists about 400,000 distinct CDR3 sequences, about 20% of them singletons. The sequenced sample was PBMCs or a T cell subset sorted from them (not recorded which). The receptors were sampled from a man aged 18-30 years who had mild COVID-19 (a few samples of this study predate the infection). Cell type and time point are not known. The CDR3 runs from the conserved cysteine through the conserved F or W. Fields, in order: CDR3 protein, CDR3 DNA, clone size, D gene, J gene, V gene. The D gene is left open where the match is weak. The size field is filled for only some rows; it gives once, few, many or a size class.

CASSPGRGLAGANVLTF,TGTGCCAGCAGCCCAGGAAGGGGCCTGGCGGGGGCCAACGTCCTGACTTTC,few,-,TRBJ2-6,TRBV7-2
CATSDFFGEQFF,TGTGCCACCAGTGATTTTTTCGGGGAGCAGTTCTTC,-,-,TRBJ2-1,TRBV24-1
CASSQDVGGFGELFF,TGCGCCAGCAGCCAAGATGTAGGCGGTTTTGGGGAGCTGTTTTTT,many,-,TRBJ2-2,TRBV4-3
CASSQTWDRGDTQYF,TGTGCCAGCAGCCAGACGTGGGACCGCGGCGATACGCAGTATTTT,-,-,TRBJ2-3,TRBV5-4
CATPRQGVRETQYF,TGTGCCACACCTAGACAGGGGGTGCGAGAGACCCAGTACTTC,few,TRBD1,TRBJ2-5,TRBV24-1
CASSPWTGGNTDTQYF,TGTGCCAGCAGTCCCTGGACAGGGGGGAACACAGATACGCAGTATTTT,-,TRBD1,TRBJ2-3,TRBV12-3/TRBV12-4
CATSDPRGRGQYF,TGTGCCACCAGTGACCCTCGCGGTAGGGGCCAGTACTTC,few,-,TRBJ2-5,TRBV24-1
CSARTGTSSYEQYF,TGCAGTGCTAGAACCGGGACTAGCTCCTACGAGCAGTACTTC,few,TRBD2,TRBJ2-7,TRBV20-1
CASSRDLKWTDTQYF,TGTGCCAGCAGCCGGGACCTTAAATGGACAGATACGCAGTATTTT,-,-,TRBJ2-3,TRBV5-4
CASSLSSQSEAFF,TGCGCCAGCAGCTTGAGTTCGCAGTCTGAAGCTTTCTTT,-,-,TRBJ1-1,TRBV5-1
CAISVDGSTGELFF,TGTGCCATCAGTGTGGACGGATCCACCGGGGAGCTGTTTTTT,-,-,TRBJ2-2,TRBV10-3
CASSTVGSPLHF,TGTGCCAGCAGCACAGTTGGTTCACCCCTCCACTTT,few,-,TRBJ1-6,TRBV7-3
CASSKDRGLNQPQHF,TGTGCCAGCAGCAAGGACAGGGGGCTAAATCAGCCCCAGCATTTT,-,TRBD1,TRBJ1-5,TRBV5-5
CASRDRGLVYGYTF,TGTGCCAGCAGGGACAGGGGGCTAGTCTATGGCTACACCTTC,few,TRBD1,TRBJ1-2,TRBV6-5
CSARDMRKHLNTEAFF,TGCAGTGCTAGAGATATGAGGAAACATTTAAACACTGAAGCTTTCTTT,-,-,TRBJ1-1,TRBV20-1
CASTPTGKETQYF,TGTGCCAGCACCCCCACAGGGAAAGAGACCCAGTACTTC,few,-,TRBJ2-5,TRBV6-2/TRBV6-3
CASSQEVRRPISGNTIYF,TGTGCCAGCAGCCAAGAGGTTCGACGTCCTATCTCTGGAAACACCATATATTTT,few,-,TRBJ1-3,TRBV14
CARSRGTSGPETQYF,TGCGCCAGGAGCCGCGGGACTAGCGGGCCAGAGACCCAGTACTTC,-,TRBD2,TRBJ2-5,TRBV5-1
CAGRHPPGQGAEKLFF,TGTGCCGGCAGGCACCCCCCCGGACAGGGCGCTGAAAAACTGTTTTTT,-,TRBD1,TRBJ1-4,TRBV6-7
CASSFPGSPLHF,TGTGCCAGCAGCTTCCCAGGGTCACCCCTCCACTTT,few,-,TRBJ1-6,TRBV7-9
CASSLYRRGADEQYF,TGTGCCAGCAGCTTATATCGGAGGGGAGCCGACGAGCAGTACTTC,-,-,TRBJ2-7,TRBV7-2
CSVDRQGDTGELFF,TGCAGCGTTGACAGGCAGGGGGACACCGGGGAGCTGTTTTTT,few,TRBD1,TRBJ2-2,TRBV29-1
CASSLFGQGSSTNEKLFF,TGTGCCAGCAGCTTGTTCGGACAGGGTTCTTCCACTAATGAAAAACTGTTTTTT,few,TRBD1,TRBJ1-4,TRBV5-5
CASSQTPGQGADEQFF,TGCGCCAGCAGCCAAACTCCGGGACAGGGGGCCGATGAGCAGTTCTTC,-,TRBD1,TRBJ2-1,TRBV4-3
CSARTVPNRLTEAFF,TGCAGTGCTCGGACAGTCCCAAACCGGCTCACTGAAGCTTTCTTT,many,-,TRBJ1-1,TRBV20-1
CASKALPGSGESSYNEQFF,TGTGCCAGCAAGGCGCTCCCGGGGTCGGGGGAGAGCTCCTACAATGAGCAGTTCTTC,-,-,TRBJ2-1,TRBV2
CASSTVSGANVLTF,TGTGCCAGCAGTACAGTCTCTGGGGCCAACGTCCTGACTTTC,few,-,TRBJ2-6,TRBV6-5
CASSSKDRVAGTEAFF,TGTGCCAGCAGCTCTAAAGACAGGGTTGCGGGCACTGAAGCTTTCTTT,few,TRBD1,TRBJ1-1,TRBV5-4
CASSLGRREPPPYF,TGTGCCAGCAGTCTAGGCCGTAGGGAGCCGCCGCCCTACTTC,-,-,TRBJ2-5,TRBV27
CATLSKVFNSWIYGYTF,TGTGCCACGCTCAGCAAAGTCTTCAACTCCTGGATCTATGGCTACACCTTC,-,-,TRBJ1-2,TRBV21-1
CGVTAGNQPQHF,TGCGGGGTCACGGCCGGCAATCAGCCCCAGCATTTT,-,-,TRBJ1-5,TRBV29-1
CASSRGQGITEAFF,TGTGCCAGCAGCCGGGGACAGGGGATCACTGAAGCTTTCTTT,-,TRBD1,TRBJ1-1,TRBV11-2
CASSHGSTDTQYF,TGTGCCAGCAGTCACGGCAGCACAGATACGCAGTATTTT,many,-,TRBJ2-3,TRBV12-3/TRBV12-4
CASSDDSTDTQYF,TGTGCCAGCAGTGACGATAGCACAGATACGCAGTATTTT,-,-,TRBJ2-3,TRBV6-2/TRBV6-3
CASSFGQETQYF,TGTGCCAGCAGTTTTGGGCAAGAGACCCAGTACTTC,many,-,TRBJ2-5,TRBV5-1
CASSPGQAYNEQFF,TGTGCCAGCAGCCCGGGACAGGCTTACAATGAGCAGTTCTTC,few,TRBD1,TRBJ2-1,TRBV7-3
CASRIWDTSNYGYTF,TGTGCCAGCAGGATCTGGGACACATCTAACTATGGCTACACCTTC,-,-,TRBJ1-2,TRBV28
CASRDTANTGELFF,TGCGCCAGCCGGGACACCGCCAATACCGGGGAGCTGTTTTTT,-,-,TRBJ2-2,TRBV5-1
CASSYSPALIFTGELFF,TGTGCCAGCAGTTACTCTCCGGCGTTAATCTTCACCGGGGAGCTGTTTTTT,-,-,TRBJ2-2,TRBV6-5
CASSPGGEAEAFF,TGTGCCAGCTCACCGGGTGGGGAGGCTGAAGCTTTCTTT,-,-,TRBJ1-1,TRBV18
CASSSDSLDTQYF,TGTGCCAGCAGCTCCGACAGCCTTGATACGCAGTATTTT,-,-,TRBJ2-3,TRBV7-2
CASSSGTVGNTEAFF,TGCGCCAGCAGCTCCGGGACAGTAGGGAACACTGAAGCTTTCTTT,-,TRBD1,TRBJ1-1,TRBV5-1
CASRRSGQGPYGYTF,TGTGCCAGCAGACGTTCGGGACAGGGCCCTTATGGCTACACCTTC,few,TRBD1,TRBJ1-2,TRBV13
CASSLSQGLGSPLHF,TGTGCCAGCAGTTTATCCCAGGGACTCGGTTCACCCCTCCACTTT,-,-,TRBJ1-6,TRBV27
CASSRGSPGYEQYF,TGTGCCAGCAGCCGGGGCAGTCCTGGCTACGAGCAGTACTTC,many,-,TRBJ2-7,TRBV3-1